These 28 T cell receptor beta chains were all obtained from the same sample, sequenced in a study of T cells after somatic rescue of genetic block (dated by TCRdb to 2018 to 2021). The library was produced with the immunoSEQ multiplex PCR assay. Held by TCRdb, this immuneACCESS table contains in-frame sequences only and omits some clones. Under half of the omission traces to an unresolved V gene where checked; the cause of the rest is unknown. Counted in this sample were 80,000 to 90,000 clones; about 87% of them appeared once. 1.5% to 2% of the sample rests with the top ten. The sample was peripheral blood mononuclear cells (PBMCs). The source is a woman aged 18-29 years.

In DNA form, the CDR3 reads TGTGCCTCACGGGGCGGGGGTAGCAATCAGCCCCAGCATTTT. It encodes CASRGGGSNQPQHF. The chain employs TRBV7-2 and TRBJ1-5; the D gene is possibly TRBD1 (5 bases). CDR1 SGHTA and CDR2 FQGNSA come from the germline V gene. The V end lost 11 bases, the J end lost 0 bases, and 14 bases lay between the germline ends. The CDR3 covers 14 residues.

The chain is built from TRBV5-4 and TRBJ2-3; the D gene could be TRBD1 or TRBD2 (5 bases each). The CDR3 totals 15 residues. Germline-derived CDR1 and CDR2 are SGHNT and YYREEE (reference sequence). Trimming removed 3 bases at V and 4 bases at J, with 15 bases between. The CDR3 DNA reads TGTGCCAGCAGCTCGCCGGGGCCCGGGGCAGATACGCAGTATTTT. Protein product: CASSSPGPGADTQYF.

The J gene is TRBJ2-2, the V gene TRBV9; the D is unclear. Trimming took 3 bases from V and 4 from J, leaving 10 bases between them. Germline CDR1 SGDLS, CDR2 YYNGEE. The CDR3 sequence is 14 residues long. This CDR3 is CASSGGVGTGELFF. CDR3 DNA sequence: TGTGCCAGCAGCGGCGGAGTGGGCACCGGGGAGCTGTTTTTT.

V usage is TRBV30 and J usage is TRBJ1-5; D remains ambiguous. The germline V and J ends were trimmed by 0 bases and 2 bases, with 11 bases remaining between them. The V gene's germline CDR1 is GTSNPN and CDR2 SVGIG (reference sequence). The CDR3 is 15 amino acids. The CDR3 region has the DNA TGTGCCTGGAGTGTACTGGGTATGGGCAATCAGCCCCAGCATTTT. Translated: CAWSVLGMGNQPQHF.

The chain carries TRBV7-9 and TRBJ1-1; a weak D match, TRBD1 (5 bases). Germline V gives CDR1 SEHNR, CDR2 FQNEAQ (reference sequence). The CDR3 sequence is 15 residues long. Trimming shortened V by 1 base and J by 6 bases, and 15 bases separated the two germline ends. The CDR3 is CASSLVGAPVPEAFF. The DNA of the CDR3 is TGTGCCAGCAGCTTAGTCGGGGCCCCTGTCCCTGAAGCTTTCTTT.

This clone was detected only once. The V call is TRBV6-5, the J call TRBJ2-1; 7 bases fit TRBD1. The CDR3 sequence is 16 residues long. Trimming removed 3 bases from V and 6 bases from J; junction bases left unmatched: 11. CDR1 is MNHEY, CDR2 SVGAGI, per germline. For the CDR3, the DNA is TGTGCCAGCAGTTATGTAAGGGGGCTTGGGAGCAATGAGCAGTTCTTC. This sequence encodes CASSYVRGLGSNEQFF.

The chain couples TRBV19 to TRBJ1-5; TRBD1 aligns across 10 bases. V trimming: 7 bases; J trimming: 2 bases; junction bases outside the gene matches: 14. The CDR3 is 18 residues long. The germline CDR1 and CDR2 sequences are LNHDA and SQIVND (reference sequence). The CDR3 region has the DNA TGTGCCAGTACAGGGTGGGGACAGGGGAAAGGACGCAATCAGCCCCAGCATTTT. Translated: CASTGWGQGKGRNQPQHF. Filled out from reference TRBV19 and TRBJ1-5, the complete variable domain reads DGGITQSPKYLFRKEGQNVTLSCEQNLNHDAMYWYRQDPGQGLRLIYYSQIVNDFQKGDIAEGYSVSREKKESFPLTVTSAQKNPTAFYLCASTGWGQGKGRNQPQHFGDGTRLSIL.

The J gene is TRBJ2-1, the V gene TRBV7-9, with 7 bases aligning to TRBD1. Germline CDR1 reads SEHNR; CDR2 reads FQNEAQ (reference sequence). J was trimmed by 3 bases and V by 6 bases; bases with no gene match: 8. The CDR3 is 15 amino acids. The CDR3 is CASRPKGAFYNEQFF. CDR3 bases: TGTGCCAGCAGACCTAAGGGGGCTTTCTACAATGAGCAGTTCTTC. Full variable domain (rest looked up from reference TRBV7-9 and TRBJ2-1): DTGVSQNPRHKITKRGQNVTFRCDPISEHNRLYWYRQTLGQGPEFLTYFQNEAQLEKSRLLSDRFSAERPKGSFSTLEIQRTEQGDSAMYLCASRPKGAFYNEQFFGPGTRLTVL.

The genes are TRBV4-1 and TRBJ2-7; 13 nucleotides line up with TRBD2. Per the germline V gene, CDR1 is MGHRA and CDR2 is YSYEKL. The CDR3 contains 20 residues. The V and J ends lost 2 bases and 1 base, in that order; junction bases with no gene match: 14. Here the CDR3 reads CASSQWTTTSGRVVSYEQYF. The CDR3 region has the DNA TGCGCCAGCAGCCAATGGACTACAACTAGCGGGAGGGTAGTTTCCTACGAGCAGTACTTC.

The gene calls are TRBV28 and TRBJ1-2; maybe TRBD1 (6 bases). The germline V and J ends were trimmed by 2 bases and 3 bases, with 22 bases remaining between them. The CDR3 loop spans 18 amino acids. From germline, CDR1 is MDHEN and CDR2 SYDVKM. This chain's CDR3 is CASSLRGISGGYDYGYTF. Written as DNA, the CDR3 is TGTGCCAGCAGTTTAAGGGGGATTTCGGGAGGGTATGACTATGGCTACACCTTC.

The rearrangement joins TRBV7-2 to TRBJ2-7; a possible D gene is TRBD1 (6 bases). Germline-derived CDR1 and CDR2 are SGHTA and FQGNSA. This CDR3 spans 17 amino acids. V was shortened by 5 bases and J by 0 bases, with 20 bases between the two germline ends. The CDR3 nucleotides read TGTGCCAGCAGCAGGTTCCTAAACGTGGACAGCTCCTACGAGCAGTACTTC. Translating it yields CASSRFLNVDSSYEQYF.

The CDR3 reads CASTLGRGRGETQYF. CDR3 in DNA: TGTGCCAGCACCCTTGGCCGCGGGAGAGGAGAGACCCAGTACTTC. The genes are TRBV13 and TRBJ2-5, with TRBD2 matching over 7 bases. Germline V lookup: CDR1 PRHDT, CDR2 FYEKMQ (reference sequence). With 7 bases clipped from V and 4 bases from J, the junction kept 12 bases outside the gene matches. The CDR3 consists of 15 residues.

The V gene is TRBV11-2, the J gene TRBJ2-7, with 8 bases lining up with TRBD2. CDR3 length equals 15 residues. CDR1 is SGHAT and CDR2 is FQNNGV in the germline V gene. V shed 5 bases, J shed 1 base, and the junction held 7 bases outside the gene matches. The CDR3 sequence is CASSVVSGGSYEQYF. The DNA of the CDR3 is TGTGCCAGCAGCGTAGTATCGGGAGGGTCCTACGAGCAGTACTTC.

J is TRBJ1-3 and V is TRBV7-6; the D is unclear. This CDR3 spans 14 amino acids. From germline, CDR1 is SGHVS and CDR2 FNYEAQ. Trimming took off 3 bases at V and 4 bases at J, with 10 bases between the two ends. CDR3 protein: CASSFDPSGNTIYF. In DNA form, the CDR3 reads TGTGCCAGCAGCTTCGATCCCTCGGGAAACACCATATATTTT.

The chain has TRBV28 and TRBJ2-6; no clear D gene. CDR3 length: 16 amino acids. Trimming took off 5 bases at V and 0 bases at J, with 11 bases between the two ends. Germline CDR1 is MDHEN and CDR2 is SYDVKM. The CDR3 bases are TGTGCCAGCAGTACTTGGACGGACTCTGGGGCCAACGTCCTGACTTTC. It encodes CASSTWTDSGANVLTF. Using reference TRBV28 and TRBJ2-6 for the parts outside the CDR3, the full variable domain is DVKVTQSSRYLVKRTGEKVFLECVQDMDHENMFWYRQDPGLGLRLIYFSYDVKMKEKGDIPEGYSVSREKKERFSLILESASTNQTSMYLCASSTWTDSGANVLTFGAGSRLTVL.

The rearrangement links TRBV27 to TRBJ2-7; TRBD1 matches at 7 bases. Trimming took 6 bases from V and 4 from J; bases not matched to a gene: 12. Looked up from germline, CDR1 is MNHEY and CDR2 is SMNVEV (reference sequence). The CDR3 sequence is 15 residues long. The CDR3 protein is CASSYLKGALYEQYF. In DNA form, the CDR3 reads TGTGCCAGCAGCTACCTCAAGGGGGCCCTATACGAGCAGTACTTC.

The CDR3 loop reads CATSRDRSTGYGYTF. In DNA, the CDR3 is TGTGCCACCAGCAGAGATCGGAGTACCGGCTATGGCTACACCTTC. V usage is TRBV15 and J usage is TRBJ1-2, with D unclear. CDR3 length equals 15 residues. Trimming took off 0 bases at V and 4 bases at J, with 12 bases between the two ends. In germline, CDR1 is LNHNV, CDR2 YYDKDF (reference sequence).

J is TRBJ2-2 and V is TRBV5-1, with D perhaps matching TRBD2 (5 bases). This CDR3 comprises 14 residues. Germline V gives CDR1 SGHRS, CDR2 YFSETQ. The ends were cut back, 5 bases at V and 6 bases at J, with 14 bases in the middle. CDR3 residues: CASRKIEGSGELFF. In DNA, the CDR3 is TGCGCCAGCAGAAAAATTGAGGGTTCCGGGGAGCTGTTTTTT. Filled out from reference TRBV5-1 and TRBJ2-2, the complete variable domain reads KAGVTQTPRYLIKTRGQQVTLSCSPISGHRSVSWYQQTPGQGLQFLFEYFSETQRNKGNFPGRFSGRQFSNSRSEMNVSTLELGDSALYLCASRKIEGSGELFFGEGSRLTVL.

The chain joins TRBV18 to TRBJ2-7; TRBD1 aligns across 8 bases. The CDR3 loop spans 14 amino acids. The germline CDR1 and CDR2 sequences are KGHSH and LQKENI. V lost 3 bases and J lost 3; bases outside the gene matches: 4. CDR3 bases: TGTGCCAGCTCACCGACAGGGGTCCACTACGAGCAGTACTTC. This encodes CASSPTGVHYEQYF.

The J gene is TRBJ2-3, the V gene TRBV7-2; the D gene is possibly TRBD2 (6 bases). V was trimmed by 1 base and J by 5 bases, leaving 16 bases between them. Germline assignment: CDR1 SGHTA and CDR2 FQGNSA. The CDR3 spans 16 residues. CDR3 DNA: TGTGCCAGCAGCTTAGTCCGCTGGGGGGAGAGAGATACGCAGTATTTT. It codes for CASSLVRWGERDTQYF.

The chain combines TRBV7-9 with TRBJ2-1; tentative D call: TRBD1 (5 bases). The CDR3 consists of 16 residues. The germline V gene encodes CDR1 SEHNR and CDR2 FQNEAQ (reference sequence). Trimming took off 2 bases at V and 4 bases at J, with 15 bases between the two ends. The chain's CDR3 is CASSLIGGHRYNEQFF. For the CDR3, the DNA is TGTGCCAGCAGCTTAATCGGCGGACACCGATACAATGAGCAGTTCTTC. Full variable domain (missing parts from reference TRBV7-9 and TRBJ2-1): DTGVSQNPRHKITKRGQNVTFRCDPISEHNRLYWYRQTLGQGPEFLTYFQNEAQLEKSRLLSDRFSAERPKGSFSTLEIQRTEQGDSAMYLCASSLIGGHRYNEQFFGPGTRLTVL.

The rearrangement links TRBV5-1 to TRBJ2-1, with D maybe TRBD2 (6 bases). There are 13 residues in the CDR3. The germline gives CDR1 SGHRS, CDR2 YFSETQ. Trimming stripped 4 bases from V and 9 bases from J, with 14 bases between. CDR3 nucleotide sequence: TGCGCCAGCAGCAGCGGGCCCGGGGCTGAGCAGTTCTTC. It encodes CASSSGPGAEQFF.

The chain recombines TRBV10-3 with TRBJ2-7; 10 bases map to TRBD2. Unmatched junction bases numbered 8, after V lost 3 bases and J lost 3 bases. The CDR3 totals 16 residues. Germline CDR1 reads ENHRY; CDR2 reads SYGVKD. The CDR3 nucleotides are TGTGCCATCAGTGACCCTAGCGGGAGTAGTTACTACGAGCAGTACTTC. It yields the protein CAISDPSGSSYYEQYF.

This chain links TRBV6-1 with TRBJ1-1; possible D gene TRBD1, 5 bases. Trimming cost V 1 base and J 4 bases, with 13 bases left between them. Germline V CDR1 and CDR2: MNHNS, SASEGT. There are 15 residues in the CDR3. The chain's CDR3 is CASSEDGGRPTEAFF. The CDR3 nucleotides are TGTGCCAGCAGTGAAGATGGGGGACGGCCCACTGAAGCTTTCTTT.

The chain recombines TRBV30 with TRBJ2-3, with 8 nucleotides matching TRBD2. The CDR3 sequence is 13 residues long. Per germline, CDR1 GTSNPN and CDR2 SVGIG (reference sequence). V shed 5 bases, J shed 4 bases, and the junction held 5 bases outside the gene matches. The CDR3 DNA is TGTGCCTGGGGGACTAGGCCGGCAGATACGCAGTATTTT. Protein product: CAWGTRPADTQYF.

This rearrangement joins TRBV9 to TRBJ2-1; perhaps TRBD1 as D (5 bases). The CDR3 length is 15 residues. Trimming took 0 bases from V and 3 from J, leaving 10 bases between them. Germline V gene lookup returns CDR1 SGDLS and CDR2 YYNGEE. The CDR3 region is CASSVVGQGYNEQFF. The DNA for the CDR3 is TGTGCCAGCAGCGTAGTGGGGCAGGGCTACAATGAGCAGTTCTTC.

The count of this clone is one. The J gene is TRBJ2-7, the V gene TRBV7-9, with D uncertain. Trimming took off 2 bases at V and 2 bases at J, with 4 bases between the two ends. The V gene's germline CDR1 is SEHNR and CDR2 FQNEAQ (reference sequence). The CDR3 loop spans 12 amino acids. This CDR3 is CASSLPPYEQYF. Here the CDR3 DNA reads TGTGCCAGCAGCTTACCCCCCTACGAGCAGTACTTC.

The V gene is TRBV9, the J gene TRBJ2-1; 8 bases fit TRBD1. Germline CDR1 reads SGDLS; CDR2 reads YYNGEE. This CDR3 is built from 16 residues. Trimming cost V 2 bases and J 8 bases; bases outside gene matches: 12. This CDR3 reads CASSVSPGQAYDEQFF. DNA for the CDR3: TGTGCCAGCAGCGTCTCACCGGGACAGGCTTATGATGAGCAGTTCTTC.